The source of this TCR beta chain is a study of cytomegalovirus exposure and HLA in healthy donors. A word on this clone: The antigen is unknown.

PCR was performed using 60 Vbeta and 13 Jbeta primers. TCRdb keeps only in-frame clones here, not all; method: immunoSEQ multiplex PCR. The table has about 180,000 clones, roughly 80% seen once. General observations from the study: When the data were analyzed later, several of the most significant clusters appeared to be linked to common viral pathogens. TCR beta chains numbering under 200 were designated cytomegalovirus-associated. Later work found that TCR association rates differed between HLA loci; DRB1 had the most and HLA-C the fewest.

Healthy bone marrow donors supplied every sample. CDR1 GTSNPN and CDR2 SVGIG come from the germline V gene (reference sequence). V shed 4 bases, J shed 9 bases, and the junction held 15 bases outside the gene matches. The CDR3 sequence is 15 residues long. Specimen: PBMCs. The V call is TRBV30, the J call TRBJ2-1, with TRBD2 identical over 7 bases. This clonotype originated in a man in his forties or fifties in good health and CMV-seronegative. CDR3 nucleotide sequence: TGTGCCTGGACCTACCCGCGGGAGTACTATGGTGAGCAGTTCTTC. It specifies CAWTYPREYYGEQFF. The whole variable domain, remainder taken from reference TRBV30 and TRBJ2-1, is SQTIHQWPATLVQPVGSPLSLECTVEGTSNPNLYWYRQAAGRGLQLLFYSVGIGQISSEVPQNLSASRPQDRQFILSSKKLLLSDSGFYLCAWTYPREYYGEQFFGPGTRLTVL.